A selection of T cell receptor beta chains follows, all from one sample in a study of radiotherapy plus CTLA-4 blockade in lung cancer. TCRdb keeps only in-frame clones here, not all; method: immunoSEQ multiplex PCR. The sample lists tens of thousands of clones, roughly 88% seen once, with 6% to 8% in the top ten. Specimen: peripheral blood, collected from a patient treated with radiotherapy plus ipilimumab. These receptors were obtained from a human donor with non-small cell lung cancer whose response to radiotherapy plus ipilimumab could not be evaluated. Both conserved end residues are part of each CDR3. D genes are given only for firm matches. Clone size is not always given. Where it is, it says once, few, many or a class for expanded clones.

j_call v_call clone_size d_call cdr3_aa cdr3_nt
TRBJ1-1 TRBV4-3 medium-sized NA CASSQDSAGNTEAFF TGCGCCAGCAGCCAAGATTCGGCGGGAAACACTGAAGCTTTCTTT
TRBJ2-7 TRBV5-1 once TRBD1 CASSFLTGEAYEQYF TGCGCCAGCAGCTTCCTGACAGGGGAAGCCTACGAGCAGTACTTC
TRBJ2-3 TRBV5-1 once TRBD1 CASSTGQALGSTDTQYF TGCGCCAGCAGCACAGGACAGGCCCTGGGAAGCACAGATACGCAGTATTTT
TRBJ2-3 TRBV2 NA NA CASSLGGRLDTQYF TGTGCCAGCAGTTTGGGGGGTAGGCTCGATACGCAGTATTTT
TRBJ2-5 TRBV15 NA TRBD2 CATSRGAGGPGETQYF TGTGCCACCAGCAGAGGGGCGGGAGGGCCAGGAGAGACCCAGTACTTC
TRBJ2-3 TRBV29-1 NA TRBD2 CSVEGGLAGPTDTQYF TGCAGCGTTGAAGGGGGACTAGCGGGTCCCACAGATACGCAGTATTTT
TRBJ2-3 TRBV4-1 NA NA CASKDRPSTDTQYF TGCGCCAGCAAAGACAGACCTAGCACAGATACGCAGTATTTT
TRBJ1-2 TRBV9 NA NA CASSSGGIYTF TGTGCCAGCAGCTCCGGGGGGATCTACACCTTC
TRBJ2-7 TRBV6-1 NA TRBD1 CASSDAGGKYEQYF TGTGCCAGCAGTGATGCAGGGGGCAAGTACGAGCAGTACTTC
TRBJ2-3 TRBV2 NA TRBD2 CASSAGLAGGSTDTQYF TGTGCCAGCAGCGCTGGTCTAGCGGGGGGCAGCACAGATACGCAGTATTTT
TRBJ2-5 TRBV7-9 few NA CASSLARQETQYF TGTGCCAGCAGCTTAGCCAGGCAAGAGACCCAGTACTTC
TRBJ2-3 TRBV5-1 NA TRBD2 CASSSGAGGLVDTQYF TGCGCCAGCAGCTCGGGAGCGGGGGGGCTTGTAGATACGCAGTATTTT
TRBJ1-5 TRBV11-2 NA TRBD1 CASSFDRGSNQPQHF TGTGCCAGCAGCTTCGACAGGGGGTCCAATCAGCCCCAGCATTTT
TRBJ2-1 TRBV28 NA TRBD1 CASTASGTGGNEQFF TGTGCCAGCACCGCTTCCGGGACAGGGGGCAATGAGCAGTTCTTC
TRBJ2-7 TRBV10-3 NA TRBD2 CAISEPGGRGYEQYF TGTGCCATCAGTGAGCCGGGGGGGCGGGGATACGAGCAGTACTTC
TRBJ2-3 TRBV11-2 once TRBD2 CASSPGTSGRPIDTQYF TGTGCCAGCAGCCCAGGGACTAGCGGGAGGCCCATAGATACGCAGTATTTT
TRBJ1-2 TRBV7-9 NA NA CASSLGAVGNYGYTF TGTGCCAGCAGCCTGGGGGCTGTTGGCAACTATGGCTACACCTTC
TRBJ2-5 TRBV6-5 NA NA CASGLGETQYF TGTGCCAGCGGACTGGGGGAGACCCAGTACTTC
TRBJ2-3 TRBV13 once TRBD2 CASSFRRGGFTDTQYF TGTGCCAGCAGCTTTCGCCGGGGGGGGTTCACAGATACGCAGTATTTT
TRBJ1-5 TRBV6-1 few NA CASSLEENQPQHF TGTGCCAGCAGTCTCGAGGAGAATCAGCCCCAGCATTTT
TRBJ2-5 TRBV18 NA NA CASSLDSETQYF TGTGCCAGCTCACTGGACAGCGAGACCCAGTACTTC
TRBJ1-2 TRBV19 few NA CASSIRVNSYGYTF TGTGCCAGTAGTATCAGGGTTAACTCCTATGGCTACACCTTC
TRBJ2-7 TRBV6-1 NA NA CASTKYSGGSYEQYF TGTGCCAGCACCAAGTACTCCGGGGGCTCCTACGAGCAGTACTTC
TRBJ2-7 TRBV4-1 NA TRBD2 CASSQDLTGGNEQYF TGCGCCAGCAGCCAAGATCTAACGGGAGGGAACGAGCAGTACTTC
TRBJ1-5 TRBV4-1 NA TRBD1 CASSQSRDRGLRQPQHF TGCGCCAGCAGCCAGAGTAGGGACAGGGGGCTTCGTCAGCCCCAGCATTTT
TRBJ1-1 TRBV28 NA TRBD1 CASSPETGGVTEAFF TGTGCCAGCAGTCCAGAAACAGGGGGGGTCACTGAAGCTTTCTTT
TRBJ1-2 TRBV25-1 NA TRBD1 CASTLTGNHGYTF TGTGCCAGCACCCTGACAGGGAACCATGGCTACACCTTC
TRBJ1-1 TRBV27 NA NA CASKAGGGTEAFF TGTGCCAGCAAGGCCGGGGGAGGGACTGAAGCTTTCTTT
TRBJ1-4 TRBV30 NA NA CAWSPQGKKLFF TGTGCCTGGAGTCCCCAGGGGAAAAAACTGTTTTTT
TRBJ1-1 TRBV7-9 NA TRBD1 CASSRTGSTEAFF TGTGCCAGCAGCCGGACAGGGAGCACTGAAGCTTTCTTT
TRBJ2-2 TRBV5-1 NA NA CASFAGRQGLTGELFF TGCGCCAGCTTCGCCGGGAGACAGGGTCTCACCGGGGAGCTGTTTTTT
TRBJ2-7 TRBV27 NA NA CASSFEGGAYEQYF TGTGCCAGCAGTTTTGAAGGGGGGGCCTACGAGCAGTACTTC
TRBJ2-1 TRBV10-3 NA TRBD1 CAISRDRAKTYNEQFF TGTGCCATCAGCAGGGACAGGGCGAAAACCTACAATGAGCAGTTCTTC
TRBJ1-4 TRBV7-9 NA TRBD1 CASSLAGQGAANEKLFF TGTGCCAGCAGCTTAGCGGGACAGGGGGCTGCTAATGAAAAACTGTTTTTT
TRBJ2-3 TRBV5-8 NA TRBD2 CASSFGGGGTDTQYF TGTGCCAGCAGCTTCGGGGGGGGAGGCACAGATACGCAGTATTTT
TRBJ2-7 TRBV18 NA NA CASSRTGAYEQYF TGTGCCAGCTCTAGGACTGGTGCTTACGAGCAGTACTTC
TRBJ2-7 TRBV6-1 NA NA CASSEAYYEQYF TGTGCCAGCAGTGAAGCCTACTACGAGCAGTACTTC
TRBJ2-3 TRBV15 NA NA CATSTIGRWWGTSTDTQYF TGTGCCACCAGCACCATCGGAAGGTGGTGGGGGACTAGCACAGATACGCAGTATTTT